Sequencing of this T cell receptor (beta chain) was carried out in a study of blood T cell repertoires in COVID-19. Trimming stripped 2 bases from V and 13 bases from J, with 15 bases between. The CDR3 loop spans 13 amino acids. Germline CDR1 reads SEHNR; CDR2 reads FQNEAQ (reference sequence). Only in-frame clones appear in the TCRdb table, and some are missing; sequencing was by immunoSEQ multiplex PCR. The table has 150,000 to 200,000 clones, 75% to 90% seen once; the top ten hold under 10%. This clone was counted once. The chain is built from TRBV7-9 and TRBJ2-1; D may be TRBD2 (5 bases). The sample taken for sequencing was peripheral blood. The receptor was isolated from an older woman with COVID-19, enrolled during active disease. CDR3 in DNA: TGTGCCAGCAGCTTATCCCAAGCCGGGATTCAGTTCTTC. Residues: CASSLSQAGIQFF.